This T cell receptor beta chain comes out of a study of control samples from healthy donors and cancer patients. The length of the CDR3 is 17 residues. V shed 0 bases and J shed 4 bases, with 16 bases lying between them. The germline gives CDR1 SGDLS, CDR2 YYNGEE. Sequenced by immunoSEQ multiplex PCR; TCRdb stores in-frame clones only, minus some. The sample records fewer than 200,000 clones, 90% to 95% being singletons. Sequencing was carried out using blood. V is TRBV9 and J is TRBJ2-2, with TRBD1 as a possible D gene (6 bases). The TCR sequence derives from a woman aged 55-70 years in good health. CDR3 DNA: TGTGCCAGCAGCGTAGCTACCTGGGGGCCGGGCACCGGGGAGCTGTTTTTT. Translated, it gives CASSVATWGPGTGELFF.